Sequencing of this TCR beta chain was carried out in a study of beta chain features in type 1 diabetes. Study background: All of the samples together had more than 95 million sorted cells examined. General study results and limits: Equally in patients and controls, PCR might preferentially amplify shorter templates. cDNA sequencing could over-represent cells with high TCR expression. All four CD4+ subsets from Type 1 diabetes patients carried moderately but significantly shorter TCRB CDR3s.

This CDR3 is built from 13 residues. CDR1 and CDR2 from the germline V gene are MDHEN and SYDVKM. The V end lost 3 bases, the J end lost 7 bases, and 9 bases lay between the germline ends. Expressed TCRB transcripts were sequenced because the isolated RNA had all been reverse transcribed beforehand. Method: immunoSEQ multiplex PCR; TCRdb's copy keeps in-frame clones and lacks some. This sample has roughly 400,000 clones, with about 15% found just once. Note on this clone: What it binds is unknown.

The chain employs TRBV28 and TRBJ1-4; D unresolved. This receptor was identified in a woman aged 18-29 years in good health. Sequencing was done on a sample of naive CD4+ T cells from blood. CDR3 sequence (DNA): TGTGCCAGCAGTTTCCCCCCGTTTGAAAAACTGTTTTTT. This translates into CASSFPPFEKLFF.